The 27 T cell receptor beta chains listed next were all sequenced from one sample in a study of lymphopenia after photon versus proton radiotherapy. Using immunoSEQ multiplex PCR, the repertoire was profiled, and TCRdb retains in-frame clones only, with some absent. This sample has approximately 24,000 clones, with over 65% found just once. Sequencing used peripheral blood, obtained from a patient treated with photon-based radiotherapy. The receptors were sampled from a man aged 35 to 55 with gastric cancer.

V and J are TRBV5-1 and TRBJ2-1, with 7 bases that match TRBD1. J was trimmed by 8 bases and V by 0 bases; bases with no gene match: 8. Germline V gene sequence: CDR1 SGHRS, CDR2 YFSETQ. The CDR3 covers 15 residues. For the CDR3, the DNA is TGCGCCAGCAGCTTGGATAACAGGGGATCCTATGAGCAGTTCTTC. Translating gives CASSLDNRGSYEQFF.

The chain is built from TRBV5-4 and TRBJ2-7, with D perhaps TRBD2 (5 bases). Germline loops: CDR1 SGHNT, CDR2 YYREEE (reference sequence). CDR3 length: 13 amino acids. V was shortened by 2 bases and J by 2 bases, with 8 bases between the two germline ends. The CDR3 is CASSFDGAYEQYF. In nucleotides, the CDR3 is TGTGCCAGCAGCTTCGACGGGGCCTACGAGCAGTACTTC.

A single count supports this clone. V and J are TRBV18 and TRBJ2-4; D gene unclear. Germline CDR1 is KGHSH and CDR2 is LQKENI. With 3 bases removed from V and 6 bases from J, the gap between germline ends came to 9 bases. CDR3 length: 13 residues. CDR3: CASSPRTINIQYF. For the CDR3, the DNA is TGTGCCAGCTCACCCAGAACAATAAACATTCAGTACTTC. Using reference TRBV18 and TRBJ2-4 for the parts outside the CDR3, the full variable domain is NAGVMQNPRHLVRRRGQEARLRCSPMKGHSHVYWYRQLPEEGLKFMVYLQKENIIDESGMPKERFSAEFPKEGPSILRIQQVVRGDSAAYFCASSPRTINIQYFGAGTRLSVL.

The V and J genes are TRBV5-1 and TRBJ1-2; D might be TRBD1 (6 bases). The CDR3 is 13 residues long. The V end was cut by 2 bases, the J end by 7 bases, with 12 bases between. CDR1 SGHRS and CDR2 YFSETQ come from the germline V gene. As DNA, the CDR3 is TGCGCCAGCAGCTTAACAGGGAATTTTGGCTACACCTTC. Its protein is CASSLTGNFGYTF.

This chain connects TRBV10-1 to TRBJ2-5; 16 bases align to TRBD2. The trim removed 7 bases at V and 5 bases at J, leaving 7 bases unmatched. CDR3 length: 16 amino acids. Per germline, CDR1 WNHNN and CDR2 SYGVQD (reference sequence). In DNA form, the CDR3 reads TGCGCCAGCACCTCCCCGGGACTAGCGGGGGGGGAGACCCAGTACTTC. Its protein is CASTSPGLAGGETQYF.

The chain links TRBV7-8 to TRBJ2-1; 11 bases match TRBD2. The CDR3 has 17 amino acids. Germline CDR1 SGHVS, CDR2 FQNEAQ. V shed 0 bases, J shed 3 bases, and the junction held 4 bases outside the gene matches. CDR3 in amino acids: CASSLATLAGGYNEQFF. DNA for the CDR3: TGTGCCAGCAGCTTAGCGACTCTAGCGGGGGGCTACAATGAGCAGTTCTTC.

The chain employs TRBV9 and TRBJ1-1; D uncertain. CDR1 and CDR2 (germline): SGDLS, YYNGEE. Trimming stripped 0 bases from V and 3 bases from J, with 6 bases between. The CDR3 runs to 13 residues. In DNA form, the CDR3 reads TGTGCCAGCAGCGTAGGGGGATACACTGAAGCTTTCTTT. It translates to CASSVGGYTEAFF.

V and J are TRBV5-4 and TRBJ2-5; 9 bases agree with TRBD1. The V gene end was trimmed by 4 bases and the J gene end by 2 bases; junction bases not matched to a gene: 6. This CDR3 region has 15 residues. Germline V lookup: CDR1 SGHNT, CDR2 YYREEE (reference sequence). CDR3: CASSVDRGTQETQYF. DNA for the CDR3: TGTGCCAGCAGCGTAGACAGGGGGACACAAGAGACCCAGTACTTC.

CDR3 protein: CAIREEAYSTEAFF. DNA for the CDR3: TGTGCCATCAGGGAGGAGGCTTATAGCACTGAAGCTTTCTTT. V and J are TRBV10-3 and TRBJ1-1; D is uncertain. The CDR3 is made up of 14 amino acids. Germline V CDR1 and CDR2: ENHRY, SYGVKD. V was trimmed by 6 bases and J by 4 bases, leaving 15 bases between them.

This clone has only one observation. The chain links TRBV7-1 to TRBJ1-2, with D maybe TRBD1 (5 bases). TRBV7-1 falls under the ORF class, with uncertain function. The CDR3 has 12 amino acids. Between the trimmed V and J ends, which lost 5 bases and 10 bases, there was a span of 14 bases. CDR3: CASSPIGGDYTF. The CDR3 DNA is TGTGCCAGCAGCCCCATCGGGGGAGACTACACCTTC.

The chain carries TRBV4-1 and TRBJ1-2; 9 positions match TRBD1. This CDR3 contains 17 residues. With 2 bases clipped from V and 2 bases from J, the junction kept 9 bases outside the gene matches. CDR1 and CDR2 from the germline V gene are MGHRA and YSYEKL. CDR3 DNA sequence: TGCGCCAGCAGCCAAACCCCGGGACAGGGCCTCAACTATGGCTACACCTTC. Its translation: CASSQTPGQGLNYGYTF.

The CDR3 here is CASSGRGELLSPLHF. The CDR3 nucleotides are TGTGCCAGCAGTGGTAGGGGGGAGCTTTTGTCACCCCTCCACTTT. The chain employs TRBV6-1 and TRBJ1-6; possibly TRBD1 for D (6 bases). The CDR3 is 15 residues long. The germline V and J ends were trimmed by 4 bases and 10 bases, with 17 bases remaining between them. The germline CDR1 and CDR2 sequences are MNHNS and SASEGT.

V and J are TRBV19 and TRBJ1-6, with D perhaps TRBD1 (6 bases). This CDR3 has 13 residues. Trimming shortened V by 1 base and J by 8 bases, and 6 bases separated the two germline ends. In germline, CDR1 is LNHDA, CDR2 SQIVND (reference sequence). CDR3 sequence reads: CASSIAGDSPLHF. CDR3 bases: TGTGCCAGTAGTATAGCAGGGGATTCACCCCTCCACTTT.

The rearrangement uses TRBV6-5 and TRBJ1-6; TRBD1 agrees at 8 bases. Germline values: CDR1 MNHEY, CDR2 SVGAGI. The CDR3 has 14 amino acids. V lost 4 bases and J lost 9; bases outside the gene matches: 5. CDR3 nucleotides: TGTGCCAGCAGTTTGCGGACAGGGCCTTCACCCCTCCACTTT. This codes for CASSLRTGPSPLHF.

The CDR3 loop is CAWSAHGQGEQYF. CDR3 coding DNA: TGTGCCTGGAGTGCTCACGGGCAAGGAGAGCAGTACTTC. The chain uses TRBV30 and TRBJ2-7; D is unresolved. CDR1 is GTSNPN and CDR2 is SVGIG in the germline V gene (reference sequence). Trimming stripped 1 base from V and 7 bases from J, with 14 bases between. This CDR3 is built from 13 residues.

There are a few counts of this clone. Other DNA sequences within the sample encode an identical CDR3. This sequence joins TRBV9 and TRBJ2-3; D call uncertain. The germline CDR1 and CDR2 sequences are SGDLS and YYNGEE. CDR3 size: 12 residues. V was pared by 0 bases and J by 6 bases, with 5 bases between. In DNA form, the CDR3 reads TGTGCCAGCAGCGTAGGTGGGGATACGCAGTATTTT. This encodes CASSVGGDTQYF.

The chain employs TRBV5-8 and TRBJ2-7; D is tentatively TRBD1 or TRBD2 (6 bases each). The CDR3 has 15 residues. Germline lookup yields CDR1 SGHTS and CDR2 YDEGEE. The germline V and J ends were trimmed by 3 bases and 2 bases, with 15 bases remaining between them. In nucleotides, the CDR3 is TGTGCCAGCAGCTCGCGTGGGGGGCACGCCTACGAGCAGTACTTC. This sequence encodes CASSSRGGHAYEQYF. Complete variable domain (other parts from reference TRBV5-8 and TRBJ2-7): EAGVTQSPTHLIKTRGQQATLRCSPISGHTSVYWYQQALGLGLQFLLWYDEGEERNRGNFPPRFSGRQFPNYSSELNVNALELEDSALYLCASSSRGGHAYEQYFGPGTRLTVT.

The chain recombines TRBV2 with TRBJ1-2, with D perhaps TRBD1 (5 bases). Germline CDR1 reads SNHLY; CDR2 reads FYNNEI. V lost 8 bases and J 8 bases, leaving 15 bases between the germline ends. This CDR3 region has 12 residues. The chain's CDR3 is CASQITGRGYTF. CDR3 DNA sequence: TGTGCCAGCCAGATTACAGGTCGCGGCTACACCTTC. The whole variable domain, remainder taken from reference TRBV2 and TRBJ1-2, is EPEVTQTPSHQVTQMGQEVILRCVPISNHLYFYWYRQILGQKVEFLVSFYNNEISEKSEIFDDQFSVERPDGSNFTLKIRSTKLEDSAMYFCASQITGRGYTFGSGTRLTVV.

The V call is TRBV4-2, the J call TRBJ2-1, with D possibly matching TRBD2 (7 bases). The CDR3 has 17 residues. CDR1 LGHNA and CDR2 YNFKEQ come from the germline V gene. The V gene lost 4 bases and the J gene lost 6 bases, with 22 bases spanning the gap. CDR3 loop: CASSPDIVGGPGNEQFF. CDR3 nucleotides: TGTGCCAGCAGCCCAGACATAGTGGGGGGGCCCGGCAATGAGCAGTTCTTC.

DNA of the CDR3: TGTGCCAGCAGTGGGACAGCGAACACTGAAGCTTTCTTT. Its translation is CASSGTANTEAFF. The chain employs TRBV2 and TRBJ1-1; TRBD1 might be the D (6 bases). This CDR3 has 13 amino acids. Germline V gene data show CDR1 as SNHLY and CDR2 as FYNNEI. Deletions cut 4 bases from V and 1 base from J, with 7 bases between.

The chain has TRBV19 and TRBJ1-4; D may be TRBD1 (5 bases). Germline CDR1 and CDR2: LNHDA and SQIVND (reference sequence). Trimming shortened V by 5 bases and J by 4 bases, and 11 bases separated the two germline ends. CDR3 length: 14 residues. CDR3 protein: CASSFGGNNEKLFF. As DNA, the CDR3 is TGTGCCAGTAGTTTCGGGGGAAATAATGAAAAACTGTTTTTT.

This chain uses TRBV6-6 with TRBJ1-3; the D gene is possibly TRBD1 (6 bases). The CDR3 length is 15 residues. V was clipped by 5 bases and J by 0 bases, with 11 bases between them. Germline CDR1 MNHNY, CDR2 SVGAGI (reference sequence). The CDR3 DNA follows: TGTGCCAGCAGTACCACAGGGCTCTCTGGAAACACCATATATTTT. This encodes CASSTTGLSGNTIYF.

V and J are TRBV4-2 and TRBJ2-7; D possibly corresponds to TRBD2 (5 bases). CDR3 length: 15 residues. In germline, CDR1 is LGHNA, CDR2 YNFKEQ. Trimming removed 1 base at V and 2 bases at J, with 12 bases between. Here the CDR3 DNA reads TGTGCCAGCAGCCAAGGACTACACGGAACCTACGAGCAGTACTTC. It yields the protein CASSQGLHGTYEQYF.

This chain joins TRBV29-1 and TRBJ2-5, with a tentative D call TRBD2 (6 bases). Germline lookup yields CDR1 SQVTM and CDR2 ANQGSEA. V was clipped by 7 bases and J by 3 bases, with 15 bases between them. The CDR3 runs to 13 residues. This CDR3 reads CSGTGLYKETQYF. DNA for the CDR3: TGCAGCGGGACGGGACTGTATAAAGAGACCCAGTACTTC.

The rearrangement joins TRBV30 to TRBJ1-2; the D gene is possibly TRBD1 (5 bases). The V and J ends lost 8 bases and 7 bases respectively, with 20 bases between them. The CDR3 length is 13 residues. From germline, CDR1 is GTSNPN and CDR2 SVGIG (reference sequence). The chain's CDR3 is CAAQKEGPLGYTF. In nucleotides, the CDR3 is TGTGCCGCACAAAAGGAGGGACCACTTGGCTACACCTTC.

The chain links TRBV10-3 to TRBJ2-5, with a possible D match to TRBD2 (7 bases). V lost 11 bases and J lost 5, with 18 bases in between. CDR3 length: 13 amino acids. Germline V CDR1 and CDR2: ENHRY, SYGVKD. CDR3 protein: CASGAGQGETQYF. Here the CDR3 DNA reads TGTGCCTCTGGAGCGGGGCAGGGGGAGACCCAGTACTTC.

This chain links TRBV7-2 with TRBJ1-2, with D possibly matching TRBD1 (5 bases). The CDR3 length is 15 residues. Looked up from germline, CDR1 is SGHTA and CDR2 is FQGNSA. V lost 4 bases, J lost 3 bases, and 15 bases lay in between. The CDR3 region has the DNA TGTGCCAGCAGCTGGGGGGGGGTTCCCCACTATGGCTACACCTTC. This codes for CASSWGGVPHYGYTF.